The sample holds one count of the clone carrying this TCR beta chain. The antigen is undetermined. The data were taken from a study of OX40 agonist ivuxolimab in advanced cancers. Study conclusions and caveats: The CD4+ and CD8+ T cells in the blood had expanded clonally by week 6 at 0.1 to 3.0 mg/kg. In the expanded peripheral T cells, antigen specificity was never determined.

The germline V and J ends were trimmed by 0 bases and 2 bases, with 8 bases remaining between them. The CDR3 has 15 amino acids. Germline V gene sequence: CDR1 MGHRA, CDR2 YSYEKL. Repertoires were generated with immunoSEQ multiplex PCR, while TCRdb's copy carries only in-frame clones and drops some. The sample includes 74,000 or so clones, about 88% of them seen just once. The source material was CD4+ or CD8+ T cells sorted from blood, sampled in a trial of the OX40 agonist ivuxolimab. The rearrangement uses TRBV4-1 and TRBJ2-1; D is ambiguous. This TCR derives from an adult with an advanced solid tumor such as melanoma, head and neck, liver or kidney cancer. The CDR3 region has the DNA TGCGCCAGCAGCCAAGATGAAGGAGCCTACAATGAGCAGTTCTTC. This translates into CASSQDEGAYNEQFF.